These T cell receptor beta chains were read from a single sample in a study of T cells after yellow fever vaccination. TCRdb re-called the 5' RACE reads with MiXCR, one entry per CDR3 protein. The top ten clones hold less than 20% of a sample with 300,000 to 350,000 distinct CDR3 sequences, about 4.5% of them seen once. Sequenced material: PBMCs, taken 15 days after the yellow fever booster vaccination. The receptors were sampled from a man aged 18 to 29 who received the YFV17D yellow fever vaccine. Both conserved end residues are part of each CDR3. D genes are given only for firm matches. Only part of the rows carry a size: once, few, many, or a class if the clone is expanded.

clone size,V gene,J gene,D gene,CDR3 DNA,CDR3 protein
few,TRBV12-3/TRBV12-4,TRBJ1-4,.,TGTGCCAGCAGAACGGGTCTTCCAAATGAAAAACTGTTTTTT,CASRTGLPNEKLFF
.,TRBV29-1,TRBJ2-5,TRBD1,TGCAGCGTTGAGAGGGGTGGCAGGGGGCAGGAGACCCAGTACTTC,CSVERGGRGQETQYF
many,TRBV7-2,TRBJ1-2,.,TGTGCCAGCACCCCGCCGGGAGAGCGTGGCTACACCTTC,CASTPPGERGYTF
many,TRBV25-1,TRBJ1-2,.,TGTGCCAGCAGTGGCCACGGGGTCTCGGACTATGGCTACACCTTC,CASSGHGVSDYGYTF
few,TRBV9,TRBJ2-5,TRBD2,TGTGCCAGCAGCGTAGGAGCGGGGGGTACCCAAGAGACCCAGTACTTC,CASSVGAGGTQETQYF
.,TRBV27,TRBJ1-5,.,TGTGCCAGCAGTAGCCTTCCGGGGGCGGACCATCAGCCCCAGCATTTT,CASSSLPGADHQPQHF
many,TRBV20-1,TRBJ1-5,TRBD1,TGCAGTGCTAGGAGAGGGGGCCGGGGCGATCAGCCCCAGCATTTT,CSARRGGRGDQPQHF
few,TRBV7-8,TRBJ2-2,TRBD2,TGTGCCAGCAGTTCGCACAGCGGGGGGGCGAACACCGGGGAGCTGTTTTTT,CASSSHSGGANTGELFF
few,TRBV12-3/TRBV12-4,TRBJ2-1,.,TGTGCCAGCAGTCGGGACTTCCCACACAATGAGCAGTTCTTC,CASSRDFPHNEQFF
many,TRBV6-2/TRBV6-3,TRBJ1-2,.,TGTGCCAGCAGTTCGATTCGGGGCTACACCTTC,CASSSIRGYTF
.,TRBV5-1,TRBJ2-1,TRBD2,TGCGCCAGCAGCTTGTCGGCTAGCGGGCCCCGACACAATGAGCAGTTCTTC,CASSLSASGPRHNEQFF
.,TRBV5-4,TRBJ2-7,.,TGTGCCAGCAGGGTAACAGACGCCCCAAGCGAGCAGTACTTC,CASRVTDAPSEQYF
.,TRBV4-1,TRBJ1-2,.,TGCGCCAGCAGCCAAGATCGGGGGAACAACTATGGCTACACCTTC,CASSQDRGNNYGYTF